Presented here are 26 T cell receptor beta chains from one specimen sequenced in a study of T cells in Graves' hyperthyroidism and ophthalmopathy (dated by TCRdb to the late 2010s). Library prep was done by multiplex PCR. This sample was sequenced with an Illumina HiSeq 2000. The TCR beta CDR3 regions were amplified from RNA transcripts. The first round of RT-PCR for the TCR CDR3 was performed with the HTBI primer set and the Qiagen OneStep RT-PCR kit. TCRdb reanalyzed the raw reads on its own, using fastp at Q25 for trimming and MiXCR for clone calling, and kept in-frame beta chains. When rows share a CDR3 protein, they turn into one entry using the most common DNA and genes. A total of around 570,000 distinct CDR3 sequences appear in this sample, nearly 20% of them only once. Less than 55% of the sample belongs to the ten largest clones. The sample consisted of blood. Receptors originate from a man aged 35 to 55 with Graves' ophthalmopathy.

In this sample, this clonotype turned up many times. The J gene is TRBJ1-3, the V gene TRBV6-1; 7 positions agree with TRBD1. In germline, CDR1 is MNHNS, CDR2 SASEGT. This CDR3 comprises 15 residues. The J segment lost 2 bases and the V segment lost 3 bases, leaving 4 bases of the junction unmatched. CDR3 sequence: CASSDQGVAGNTIYF. CDR3 sequence (DNA): TGTGCCAGCAGTGATCAGGGGGTCGCTGGAAACACCATATATTTT.

In this sample, this clonotype turned up many times. The gene calls are TRBV11-3 and TRBJ2-2; 8 bases fit TRBD2. Germline trimming cut 3 bases from V and 7 bases from J; bases unmatched to any gene: 4. Germline V lookup: CDR1 SGHNT, CDR2 YENEEA. This CDR3 comprises 14 residues. CDR3 nucleotides: TGTGCCAGCAGCTTGCGGGGGGTCAACGGGGAGCTGTTTTTT. This gives the protein CASSLRGVNGELFF.

V usage is TRBV7-8 and J usage is TRBJ1-2, with D unclear. CDR3 size: 14 residues. V lost 4 bases and J 6 bases, leaving 15 bases between the germline ends. Looked up from germline, CDR1 is SGHVS and CDR2 is FQNEAQ. CDR3 DNA sequence: TGTGCCAGCAGCTCTTCGGTGGGTCCTAATGGCTACACCTTC. Encoded protein: CASSSSVGPNGYTF.

This clonotype was seen many times. The V gene is TRBV7-2, the J gene TRBJ2-1; TRBD1 matches at 9 bases. The CDR3 sequence is 15 residues long. Germline V gives CDR1 SGHTA, CDR2 FQGNSA. Trimming took 5 bases from V and 2 from J; bases not matched to a gene: 4. The CDR3 nucleotides read TGTGCCAGCAGCCCCGGGACAGGGCCCTACAATGAGCAGTTCTTC. Its protein product is CASSPGTGPYNEQFF.

This chain uses TRBV29-1 with TRBJ2-6; a possible D gene is TRBD1 (5 bases). V was clipped by 7 bases and J by 5 bases, with 21 bases between them. The CDR3 is 16 amino acids. In germline, CDR1 is SQVTM, CDR2 ANQGSEA. In nucleotides, the CDR3 is TGCAGCGCCTTAGACGCCGACAGCTCGTGGGCCAACGTCCTGACTTTC. Amino acid sequence: CSALDADSSWANVLTF.

The genes are TRBV28 and TRBJ2-5; 12 bases align to TRBD1. CDR3 length: 18 residues. Per germline, CDR1 MDHEN and CDR2 SYDVKM. The trim removed 2 bases at V and 7 bases at J, leaving 14 bases unmatched. Here the CDR3 reads CASSLRDRGRGGGGTQYF. CDR3 nucleotide sequence: TGTGCCAGCAGTTTACGGGACAGGGGGCGAGGAGGGGGAGGGACCCAGTACTTC.

The chain has TRBV5-4 and TRBJ2-5, with TRBD1 as a possible D gene (6 bases). The CDR3 totals 12 residues. Trimming removed 2 bases from V and 9 bases from J, with 11 bases in between. Germline CDR1 and CDR2: SGHNT and YYREEE (reference sequence). Written as DNA, the CDR3 is TGTGCCAGCAGCTTAGTCCCAGGGGCCCAGTACTTC. Translation gives CASSLVPGAQYF.

This clonotype was seen a single time. V and J are TRBV5-1 and TRBJ1-4; D perhaps matches TRBD1 (5 bases). CDR1 is SGHRS, CDR2 YFSETQ, per germline. Between the trimmed V and J ends, which lost 0 bases and 5 bases, there was a span of 5 bases. The CDR3 runs to 13 residues. CDR3 sequence: CASSLGQNEKLFF. CDR3 sequence (DNA): TGCGCCAGCAGCTTGGGACAGAATGAAAAACTGTTTTTT.

The chain carries TRBV9 and TRBJ2-5; possibly TRBD1 for D (6 bases). The CDR3 runs to 14 residues. V was trimmed by 3 bases and J by 5 bases, leaving 14 bases between them. CDR1 and CDR2 (germline): SGDLS, YYNGEE. This CDR3 reads CASSGGLPRETQYF. The CDR3, as DNA: TGTGCCAGCAGCGGGGGGCTCCCCAGGGAGACCCAGTACTTC.

This clonotype was counted ten times or more. This chain joins TRBV6-2 or TRBV6-3 and TRBJ2-7; D gene uncertain. CDR3 length equals 12 residues. Per the germline V gene, CDR1 is MNHEY and CDR2 is SVGEGT. V was shortened by 3 bases and J by 4 bases, with 7 bases between the two germline ends. The CDR3 nucleotides are TGTGCCAGCAGTTATCAATCTTACGAGCAGTACTTC. It yields the protein CASSYQSYEQYF.

This clonotype was seen ten or more times. This chain uses TRBV6-1 with TRBJ2-1, with 8 bases fitting TRBD2. Germline values: CDR1 MNHNS, CDR2 SASEGT. With 4 bases clipped from V and 0 bases from J, the junction kept 2 bases outside the gene matches. The CDR3 runs to 15 residues. As DNA, the CDR3 is TGTGCCAGCAGTGGCGCGGGGGGCTCCTACAATGAGCAGTTCTTC. It specifies CASSGAGGSYNEQFF.

This clonotype was detected ten times or more. This rearrangement joins TRBV12-3 or TRBV12-4 to TRBJ1-2; D remains unclear. Trimming cost V 4 bases and J 3 bases, with 9 bases left between them. The CDR3 is made up of 13 amino acids. The CDR3 coding sequence is TGTGCCAGCAGTTATGGGGTGGACTATGGCTACACCTTC. Amino acid sequence: CASSYGVDYGYTF.

This clonotype has just a few counts. CDR3 loop: CASSVATGYGYTF. CDR3 sequence (DNA): TGTGCCAGCAGCGTAGCCACAGGGTATGGCTACACCTTC. V usage is TRBV9 and J usage is TRBJ1-2; tentative D call: TRBD1 (6 bases). From germline, CDR1 is SGDLS and CDR2 YYNGEE. The CDR3 loop spans 13 amino acids. V lost 0 bases and J 5 bases, leaving 8 bases between the germline ends.

This clonotype came up many times. The rearrangement uses TRBV18 and TRBJ2-1; D not resolved. The CDR3 runs to 15 residues. Deletions cut 0 bases from V and 8 bases from J, with 14 bases between. Germline assignment: CDR1 KGHSH and CDR2 LQKENI. The CDR3 loop is CASSPPLFGSHEQFF. The CDR3 coding sequence is TGTGCCAGCTCACCACCTTTATTCGGGTCCCATGAGCAGTTCTTC.

In its sample, this clonotype was seen a few times. The chain uses TRBV20-1 and TRBJ2-1, with TRBD2 as a possible D gene (5 bases). There are 14 residues in the CDR3. Germline V lookup: CDR1 DFQATT, CDR2 SNEGSKA (reference sequence). V lost 0 bases and J 0 bases, leaving 6 bases between the germline ends. CDR3 in amino acids: CSAREAGSYNEQFF. In DNA, the CDR3 is TGCAGTGCTAGAGAGGCGGGCTCCTACAATGAGCAGTTCTTC.

This clonotype was found many times. The CDR3 region is CASSQVTGWFGYTF. The CDR3 region has the DNA TGTGCCAGCAGCCAAGTGACAGGCTGGTTCGGCTACACCTTC. The J gene is TRBJ1-2, the V gene TRBV3-1, with D possibly being TRBD1 (6 bases). CDR1 is LGHDT and CDR2 is YNNKEL in the germline V gene (reference sequence). The CDR3 loop spans 14 amino acids. V gave up 1 base and J gave up 8 bases, with 14 bases separating them.

The chain carries TRBV5-4 and TRBJ2-5; the match to TRBD2 covers 15 bases. Germline V CDR1 and CDR2: SGHNT, YYREEE (reference sequence). V shed 4 bases and J 1 base; nucleotides not matched to a gene: 17. This CDR3 is built from 21 residues. The CDR3 spells CASSPPGLAGGHKYFQETQYF. CDR3 nucleotides: TGTGCCAGCAGCCCACCGGGACTAGCGGGGGGCCATAAATACTTCCAAGAGACCCAGTACTTC.

This clonotype was seen ten or more times. The genes are TRBV5-1 and TRBJ1-1, with D possibly matching TRBD1 (6 bases). V lost 7 bases and J 2 bases, leaving 12 bases between the germline ends. CDR1 and CDR2 from the germline V gene are SGHRS and YFSETQ. The CDR3 has 13 amino acids. CDR3 region: CASQEQGNTEAFF. The CDR3 nucleotides are TGCGCCAGCCAAGAACAGGGAAACACTGAAGCTTTCTTT.

This clonotype was counted between two and nine times. V usage is TRBV12-3 or TRBV12-4 and J usage is TRBJ1-1, with D perhaps matching TRBD1 (6 bases). The CDR3 consists of 13 residues. The germline V and J ends were trimmed by 6 bases and 5 bases, with 13 bases remaining between them. The chain's CDR3 is CASRYRVATEAFF. The DNA of the CDR3 is TGTGCCAGCAGATACAGGGTGGCGACTGAAGCTTTCTTT.

Ten or more counts support this clonotype. The rearrangement uses TRBV6-1 and TRBJ2-5; TRBD1 agrees at 10 bases. Germline V gene lookup returns CDR1 MNHNS and CDR2 SASEGT. This CDR3 has 14 amino acids. V trimming: 8 bases; J trimming: 2 bases; junction bases outside the gene matches: 5. CDR3 amino acids: CASGRGQGQETQYF. The CDR3, as DNA: TGTGCCAGCGGGAGGGGACAGGGGCAAGAGACCCAGTACTTC.

The chain carries TRBV18 and TRBJ1-5; D gene uncertain. The CDR3 is 13 amino acids. Looked up from germline, CDR1 is KGHSH and CDR2 is LQKENI. V was cut by 2 bases and J by 5 bases, with 7 bases left in between. CDR3 DNA: TGTGCCAGCTCACCAAGCCACGATCAGCCCCAGCATTTT. Amino acid sequence: CASSPSHDQPQHF.

This clonotype was recorded a few times. The V call is TRBV20-1, the J call TRBJ2-2, with D uncertain. Deletions cut 5 bases from V and 1 base from J, with 8 bases between. The CDR3 contains 13 residues. The V gene's germline CDR1 is DFQATT and CDR2 SNEGSKA (reference sequence). The DNA for the CDR3 is TGCAGTGCTTCAGTTGTGAACACCGGGGAGCTGTTTTTT. Protein sequence: CSASVVNTGELFF.

V usage is TRBV18 and J usage is TRBJ2-2, with 9 bases that match TRBD2. Trimming cost V 3 bases and J 0 bases; bases outside gene matches: 2. In germline, CDR1 is KGHSH, CDR2 LQKENI. The CDR3 is 16 residues long. The CDR3 region has the DNA TGTGCCAGCTCACCTACTAGCGGGTCGAACACCGGGGAGCTGTTTTTT. Translated, it gives CASSPTSGSNTGELFF.

This clonotype occurred a few times. This sequence joins TRBV30 and TRBJ1-2; D might be TRBD1 (6 bases). Germline CDR1 GTSNPN, CDR2 SVGIG (reference sequence). Trimming took 8 bases from V and 3 from J, leaving 13 bases between them. The length of the CDR3 is 12 residues. CDR3 loop: CALQGLYYGYTF. Here the CDR3 DNA reads TGTGCCCTCCAGGGGCTCTACTATGGCTACACCTTC. Variable domain in full (rest from reference TRBV30 and TRBJ1-2): SQTIHQWPATLVQPVGSPLSLECTVEGTSNPNLYWYRQAAGRGLQLLFYSVGIGQISSEVPQNLSASRPQDRQFILSSKKLLLSDSGFYLCALQGLYYGYTFGSGTRLTVV.

This clonotype has just a few counts. This sequence joins TRBV27 and TRBJ1-2; TRBD1 agrees at 7 bases. The CDR3 loop spans 14 amino acids. The trim removed 3 bases at V and 8 bases at J, leaving 9 bases unmatched. CDR1 MNHEY and CDR2 SMNVEV come from the germline V gene (reference sequence). The CDR3 here is CASSFRGQQHGYTF. The DNA for the CDR3 is TGTGCCAGCAGTTTTCGGGGACAGCAGCACGGCTACACCTTC.

This clonotype was detected many times. CDR3 sequence (DNA): TGCGCCAGCAGCTTGGCCGGGAGGGATAATTCACCCCTCCACTTT. Translated, it gives CASSLAGRDNSPLHF. The J gene is TRBJ1-6, the V gene TRBV5-1; D remains unclear. The V end lost 0 bases, the J end lost 5 bases, and 9 bases lay between the germline ends. The CDR3 length is 15 residues. Germline V CDR1 and CDR2: SGHRS, YFSETQ.